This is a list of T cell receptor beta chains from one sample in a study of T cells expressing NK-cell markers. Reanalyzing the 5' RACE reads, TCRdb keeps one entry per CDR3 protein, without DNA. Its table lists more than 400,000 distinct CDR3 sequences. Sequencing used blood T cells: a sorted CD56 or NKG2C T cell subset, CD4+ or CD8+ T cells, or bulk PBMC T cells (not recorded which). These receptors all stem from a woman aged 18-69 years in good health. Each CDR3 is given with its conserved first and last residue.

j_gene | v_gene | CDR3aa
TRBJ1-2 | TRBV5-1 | CASSPWTDLYGYTF
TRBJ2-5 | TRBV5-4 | CASSMLGTGETQYF
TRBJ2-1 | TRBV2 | CASSELEDRDQDEQFF
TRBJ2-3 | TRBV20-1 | CSARAGDRVSDTQYF
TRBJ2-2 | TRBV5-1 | CASSPDSGTGELFF
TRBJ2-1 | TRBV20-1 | CSATAVLTYNEQFF
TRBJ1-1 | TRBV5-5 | CASSPLGGGRYTEAFF
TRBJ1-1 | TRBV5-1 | CASSLVVNTEAFF
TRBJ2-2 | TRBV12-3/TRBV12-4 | CASSLKGVGELFF
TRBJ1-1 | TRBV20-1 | CSATGQPRNTEAFF
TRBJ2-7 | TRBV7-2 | CASSLELAGGPFEQYF
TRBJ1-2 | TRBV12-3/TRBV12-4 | CASSWPSGGYTF
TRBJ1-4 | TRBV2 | CASRFEGEKLFF
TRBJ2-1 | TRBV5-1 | CASSLFLTGDNEQFF
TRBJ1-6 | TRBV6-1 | CASSEVRTGWNSPLHF
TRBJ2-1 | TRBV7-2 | CASSFAPTGTGFNEQFF
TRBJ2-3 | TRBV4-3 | CASSQQVADTQYF
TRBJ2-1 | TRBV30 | CAWSVGRRGNEQFF
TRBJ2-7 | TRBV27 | CASRGSSYEQYF
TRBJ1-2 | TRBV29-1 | CSVGARVAGAYGYTF
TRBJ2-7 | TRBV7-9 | CASSLVGDLYF
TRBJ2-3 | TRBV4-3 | CASSRNRGQGDTQYF
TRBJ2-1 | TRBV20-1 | CSARDPSGRARNEQFF
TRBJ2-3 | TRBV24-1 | CATRGTYTDTQYF
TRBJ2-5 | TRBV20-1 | CSARDLTSGGHQETQYF
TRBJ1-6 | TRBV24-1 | CATNRTGCSGGSYNSPLHF
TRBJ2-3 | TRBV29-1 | CSVSGRASDTQYF
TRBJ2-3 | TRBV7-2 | CASSTSSGYTDTQYF
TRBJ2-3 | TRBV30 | CAWSWTGLDTQYF
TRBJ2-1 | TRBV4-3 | CASSQDTSGGGYNEQFF
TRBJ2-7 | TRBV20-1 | CSAPPESGATYEQYF